What follows are 13 T cell receptor beta chains derived from one specimen sequenced in a study of T cells in Graves' hyperthyroidism and ophthalmopathy. What was amplified from RNA transcripts were TCR beta CDR3 regions. HTBI primers drove first-round RT-PCR of the TCR CDR3. Each CDR3 protein gets one entry after TCRdb re-called the multiplex PCR reads with MiXCR. The sample contains roughly 530,000 distinct CDR3 sequences, approximately 17% of which appear only once. The sequenced sample consisted of blood. These receptors were taken from a woman aged 18-29 years with Graves' ophthalmopathy.

The chain joins TRBV9 to TRBJ1-2, with D unclear. The CDR3 is made up of 15 amino acids. V shed 0 bases and J shed 5 bases, with 14 bases lying between them. Germline V gene lookup returns CDR1 SGDLS and CDR2 YYNGEE. CDR3 protein: CASSVGSMAQYGYTF. The CDR3 bases are TGTGCCAGCAGCGTAGGGAGTATGGCACAATATGGCTACACCTTC.

The sample holds many counts of this clonotype. The CDR3 region has the DNA TGTGCCAGCAGTGCGGAATTTTATAGCAATCAGCCCCAGCATTTT. This encodes CASSAEFYSNQPQHF. The genes are TRBV28 and TRBJ1-5, with D unclear. The CDR3 runs 15 residues. Trimming cost V 5 bases and J 0 bases, with 11 bases left between them. Germline V CDR1 and CDR2: MDHEN, SYDVKM.

The rearrangement links TRBV10-3 to TRBJ2-2; 10 bases fit TRBD1. This CDR3 comprises 15 residues. The V segment lost 6 bases and the J segment 1 base; nucleotides outside the gene matches: 2. CDR1 and CDR2 from the germline V gene are ENHRY and SYGVKD. The CDR3 is CAIRGTGVNTGELFF. CDR3 nucleotide sequence: TGTGCCATCAGGGGGACAGGGGTGAACACCGGGGAGCTGTTTTTT.

This clonotype was detected ten times or more. J is TRBJ1-5 and V is TRBV3-1; D might be TRBD1 (5 bases). CDR1 and CDR2 from the germline V gene are LGHDT and YNNKEL (reference sequence). V was pared by 2 bases and J by 9 bases, with 8 bases between. This CDR3 comprises 12 residues. This CDR3 is CASSQQGPPQHF. For the CDR3, the DNA is TGTGCCAGCAGCCAACAGGGTCCGCCCCAGCATTTT. The whole variable domain, filled in from reference TRBV3-1 and TRBJ1-5, reads DTAVSQTPKYLVTQMGNDKSIKCEQNLGHDTMYWYKQDSKKFLKIMFSYNNKELIINETVPNRFSPKSPDKAHLNLHINSLELGDSAVYFCASSQQGPPQHFGDGTRLSIL.

The rearrangement joins TRBV5-1 to TRBJ2-6; 10 bases are shared with TRBD1. CDR1 and CDR2 (germline): SGHRS, YFSETQ. This CDR3 has 17 residues. V gave up 4 bases and J gave up 1 base; unmatched junction bases: 5. The CDR3 sequence: CASSPGQGGSGANVLTF. As DNA, the CDR3 is TGCGCCAGCAGCCCTGGACAGGGGGGATCTGGGGCCAACGTCCTGACTTTC.

Many counts were recorded for this clonotype. This sequence joins TRBV10-3 and TRBJ2-3, with D uncertain. The CDR3 is 16 amino acids. Trimming took 0 bases from V and 2 from J, leaving 12 bases between them. The germline V gene encodes CDR1 ENHRY and CDR2 SYGVKD. CDR3 DNA sequence: TGTGCCATCAGTGAGTCAGGCAGGCAAAACACAGATACGCAGTATTTT. Its translation: CAISESGRQNTDTQYF.

The V and J genes are TRBV20-1 and TRBJ2-2; D not resolved. Germline values: CDR1 DFQATT, CDR2 SNEGSKA (reference sequence). Trimming stripped 0 bases from V and 5 bases from J, with 7 bases between. The CDR3 consists of 13 residues. The CDR3 DNA sequence: TGCAGTGCTAGAGATCGGATTACCGGGGAGCTGTTTTTT. Protein sequence: CSARDRITGELFF.

This clonotype showed up just a few times. The chain is built from TRBV27 and TRBJ1-1; tentative D call: TRBD1 (5 bases). CDR1 is MNHEY and CDR2 is SMNVEV in the germline V gene (reference sequence). The V and J ends lost 5 bases and 4 bases respectively, with 17 bases between them. The CDR3 length is 15 residues. As DNA, the CDR3 is TGTGCCAGCAGTCCCCCAGGGCTCCCGGGCACTGAAGCTTTCTTT. It yields the protein CASSPPGLPGTEAFF.

V and J are TRBV9 and TRBJ2-7; D may correspond to TRBD1 or TRBD2 (6 bases each). The V end was cut by 4 bases, the J end by 4 bases, with 18 bases between. The CDR3 is 15 amino acids. From germline, CDR1 is SGDLS and CDR2 YYNGEE. The CDR3 loop is CASSPGGSQEYEQYF. In DNA, the CDR3 is TGTGCCAGCAGCCCCGGGGGCTCTCAAGAGTACGAGCAGTACTTC.

This clonotype was counted at least ten times. The chain recombines TRBV2 with TRBJ2-3; D is unclear. The V end was cut by 10 bases, the J end by 2 bases, with 16 bases between. The CDR3 contains 14 residues. Germline V lookup: CDR1 SNHLY, CDR2 FYNNEI. CDR3 residues: CATYDNQLTDTQYF. The DNA for the CDR3 is TGTGCCACCTACGACAACCAACTCACAGATACGCAGTATTTT.

This clonotype has at least ten counts. The chain combines TRBV6-6 with TRBJ1-5; no clear D. This CDR3 comprises 16 residues. The V gene's germline CDR1 is MNHNY and CDR2 SVGAGI (reference sequence). Trimming stripped 2 bases from V and 2 bases from J, with 13 bases between. CDR3 protein: CASSYRTGDGNQPQHF. The CDR3 DNA is TGTGCCAGCAGTTACCGGACCGGGGATGGCAATCAGCCCCAGCATTTT.

This chain connects TRBV25-1 to TRBJ2-1; perhaps TRBD1 as D (6 bases). Trimming left V 5 bases short and J 4 bases short, with 12 bases between. The CDR3 is made up of 14 amino acids. Germline V gene data show CDR1 as MGHDK and CDR2 as SYGVNS. CDR3 sequence (DNA): TGTGCCAGCAGTACTAACAGGGAATACAATGAGCAGTTCTTC. Protein: CASSTNREYNEQFF.

The chain recombines TRBV9 with TRBJ2-1; 10 positions match TRBD2. V shed 6 bases, J shed 8 bases, and the junction held 29 bases outside the gene matches. Germline CDR1 SGDLS, CDR2 YYNGEE. There are 21 residues in the CDR3. In nucleotides, the CDR3 is TGTGCCAGCACCCCCCCACGGAAAGCGGGAGGGCCTCTTCTCAGGGTCGATGAGCAGTTCTTC. It is translated as CASTPPRKAGGPLLRVDEQFF.